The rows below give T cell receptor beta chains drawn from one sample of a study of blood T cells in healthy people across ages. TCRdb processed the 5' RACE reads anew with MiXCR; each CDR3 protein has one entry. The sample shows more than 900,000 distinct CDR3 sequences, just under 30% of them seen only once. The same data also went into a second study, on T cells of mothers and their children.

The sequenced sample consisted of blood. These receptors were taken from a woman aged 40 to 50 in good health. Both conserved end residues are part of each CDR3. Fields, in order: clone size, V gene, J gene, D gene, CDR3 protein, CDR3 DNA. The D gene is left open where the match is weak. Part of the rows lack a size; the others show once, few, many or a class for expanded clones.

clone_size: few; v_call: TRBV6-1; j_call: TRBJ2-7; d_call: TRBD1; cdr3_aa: CASRDPRTGDNNYEQYF; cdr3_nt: TGTGCCAGCAGGGACCCGCGGACAGGGGACAACAACTACGAGCAGTACTTC
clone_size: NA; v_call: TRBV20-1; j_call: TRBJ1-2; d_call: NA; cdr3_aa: CSARDGKKGRGGYTF; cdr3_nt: TGCAGTGCTAGAGATGGCAAGAAGGGGCGCGGAGGCTACACCTTC
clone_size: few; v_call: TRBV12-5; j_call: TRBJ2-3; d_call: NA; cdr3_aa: CASGLVGWTDTQYF; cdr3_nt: TGTGCTAGTGGTTTGGTAGGGTGGACAGATACGCAGTATTTT
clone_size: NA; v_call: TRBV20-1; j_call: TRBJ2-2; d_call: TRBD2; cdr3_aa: CSARETTSGGAAGELFF; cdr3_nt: TGCAGTGCTAGAGAGACAACTAGCGGGGGGGCCGCCGGGGAGCTGTTTTTT
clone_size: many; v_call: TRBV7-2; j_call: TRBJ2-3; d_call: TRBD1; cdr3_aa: CASSPGDRGLDTQYF; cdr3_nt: TGTGCCAGCAGCCCCGGGGACAGGGGGCTAGATACGCAGTATTTT
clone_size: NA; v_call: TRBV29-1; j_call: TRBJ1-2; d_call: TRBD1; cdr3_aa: CSVGTGETYGYTF; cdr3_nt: TGCAGCGTGGGGACAGGCGAAACCTATGGCTACACCTTC
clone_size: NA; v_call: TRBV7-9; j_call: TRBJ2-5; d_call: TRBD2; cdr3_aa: CASSFGGFWDYGETQYF; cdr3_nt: TGTGCCAGCAGCTTCGGCGGATTTTGGGACTACGGGGAGACCCAGTACTTC
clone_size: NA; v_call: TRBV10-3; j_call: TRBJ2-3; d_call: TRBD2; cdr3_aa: CAIGAGVGSDTQYF; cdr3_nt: TGTGCCATCGGGGCGGGAGTGGGGTCGGATACGCAGTATTTT
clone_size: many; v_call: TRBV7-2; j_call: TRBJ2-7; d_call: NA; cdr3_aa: CASSNRVHYEQYF; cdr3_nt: TGTGCCAGCAGTAACAGGGTACACTACGAGCAGTACTTC
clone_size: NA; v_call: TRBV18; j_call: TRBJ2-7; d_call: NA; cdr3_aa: CASSRQDTRTYEQYF; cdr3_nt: TGTGCCAGCTCACGCCAGGATACCCGCACCTACGAGCAGTACTTC
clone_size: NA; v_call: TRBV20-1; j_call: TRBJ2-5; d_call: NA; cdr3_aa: CSAPTPETQYF; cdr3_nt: TGCAGTGCCCCTACCCCTGAGACCCAGTACTTC
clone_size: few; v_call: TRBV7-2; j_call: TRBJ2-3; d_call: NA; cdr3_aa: CASSLASDTDTQYF; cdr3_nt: TGTGCCAGCAGCTTAGCTAGCGACACAGATACGCAGTATTTT
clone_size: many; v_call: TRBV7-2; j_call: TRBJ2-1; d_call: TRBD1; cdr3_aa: CASSPQGAPSSYNEQFF; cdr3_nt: TGTGCCAGCAGCCCACAGGGGGCCCCGAGCTCCTACAATGAGCAGTTCTTC
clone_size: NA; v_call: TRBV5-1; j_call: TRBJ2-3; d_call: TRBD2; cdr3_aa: CASRSVGGGASTDTQYF; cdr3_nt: TGCGCCAGCAGATCGGTAGGCGGGGGGGCAAGCACAGATACGCAGTATTTT
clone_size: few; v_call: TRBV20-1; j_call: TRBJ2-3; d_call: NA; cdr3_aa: CSARGLGADTDTQYF; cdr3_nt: TGCAGTGCTAGGGGTCTGGGGGCAGACACAGATACGCAGTATTTT
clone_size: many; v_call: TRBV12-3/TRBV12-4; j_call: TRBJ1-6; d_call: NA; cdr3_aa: CASSLGGPLHF; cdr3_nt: TGTGCCAGCAGCTTAGGGGGACCCCTCCACTTT
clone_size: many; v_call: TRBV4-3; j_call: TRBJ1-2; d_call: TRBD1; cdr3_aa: CASSWSAGGNYGYTF; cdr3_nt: TGCGCCAGCAGCTGGTCCGCAGGGGGTAACTATGGCTACACCTTC
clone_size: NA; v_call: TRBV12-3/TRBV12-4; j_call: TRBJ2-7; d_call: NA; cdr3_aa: CVSSLGGGSEQYF; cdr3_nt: TGTGTCAGCAGTTTAGGGGGAGGGAGCGAGCAGTACTTC
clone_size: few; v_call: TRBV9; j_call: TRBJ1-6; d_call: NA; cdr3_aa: CASSVGLSASYNSPLHF; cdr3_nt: TGTGCCAGCAGCGTAGGCCTCTCCGCGTCCTATAATTCACCCCTCCACTTT
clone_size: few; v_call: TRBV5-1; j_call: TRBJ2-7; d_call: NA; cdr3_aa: CASSLRPDSSYEQYF; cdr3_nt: TGCGCCAGCAGCTTGAGACCCGACAGCTCCTACGAGCAGTACTTC
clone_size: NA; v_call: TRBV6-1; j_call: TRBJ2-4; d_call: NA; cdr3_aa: CASSEGKRSSIQYF; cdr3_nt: TGTGCCAGCAGTGAAGGGAAGCGTAGCTCCATTCAGTACTTC
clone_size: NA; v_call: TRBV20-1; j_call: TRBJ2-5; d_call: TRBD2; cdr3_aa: CSARDNLAVQETQYF; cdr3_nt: TGCAGTGCCCGTGACAATCTAGCGGTCCAAGAGACCCAGTACTTC
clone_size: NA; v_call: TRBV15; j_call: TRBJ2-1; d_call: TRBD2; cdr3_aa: CATSRGGLGGGQVTYNEQFF; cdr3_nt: TGTGCCACCAGCAGAGGGGGGTTGGGCGGGGGGCAGGTGACCTACAATGAGCAGTTCTTC
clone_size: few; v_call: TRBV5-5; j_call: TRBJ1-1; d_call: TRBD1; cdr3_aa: CASSHPGQVNTEAFF; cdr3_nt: TGTGCCAGCAGCCATCCGGGACAGGTGAACACTGAAGCTTTCTTT
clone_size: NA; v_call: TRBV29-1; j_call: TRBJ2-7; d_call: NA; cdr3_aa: CSVALAEGANEQYF; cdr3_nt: TGCAGCGTGGCCCTAGCGGAGGGGGCTAACGAGCAGTACTTC
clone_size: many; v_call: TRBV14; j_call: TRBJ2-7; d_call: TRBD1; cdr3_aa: CASSQEGTGNYEQYF; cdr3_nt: TGTGCCAGCAGCCAAGAGGGGACAGGAAACTACGAGCAGTACTTC
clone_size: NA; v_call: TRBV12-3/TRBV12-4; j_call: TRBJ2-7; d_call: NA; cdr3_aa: CASSPRRLPYEQYF; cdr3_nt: TGTGCCAGCAGCCCACGGCGTTTGCCCTACGAGCAGTACTTC
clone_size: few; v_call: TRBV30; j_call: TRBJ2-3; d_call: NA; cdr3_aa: CAWSVGTRTDTQYF; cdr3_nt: TGTGCCTGGAGTGTTGGCACGCGCACAGATACGCAGTATTTT
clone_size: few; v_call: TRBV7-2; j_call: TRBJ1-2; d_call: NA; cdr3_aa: CASSLGRSDGYTF; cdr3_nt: TGTGCCAGCAGCTTAGGCAGATCTGATGGCTACACCTTC
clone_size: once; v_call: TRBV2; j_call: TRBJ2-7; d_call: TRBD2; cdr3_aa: CASSWGSGSAGEQYF; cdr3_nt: TGTGCCAGCAGCTGGGGTAGCGGGAGCGCGGGCGAGCAGTACTTC
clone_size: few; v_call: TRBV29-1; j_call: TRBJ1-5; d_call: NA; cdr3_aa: CSGAGQPQHF; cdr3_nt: TGCAGCGGCGCCGGACAGCCCCAGCATTTT
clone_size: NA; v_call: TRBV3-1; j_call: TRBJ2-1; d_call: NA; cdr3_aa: CASSQKDGYNEQFF; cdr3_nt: TGTGCCAGCAGCCAGAAGGACGGATACAATGAGCAGTTCTTC
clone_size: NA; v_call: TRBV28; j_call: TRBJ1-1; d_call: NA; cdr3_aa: CASSSWRTRTNTEAFF; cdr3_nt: TGTGCCAGCAGTTCCTGGCGTACCCGGACGAACACTGAAGCTTTCTTT
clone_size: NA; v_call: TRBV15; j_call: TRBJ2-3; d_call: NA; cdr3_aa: CATSLGGASYTQYF; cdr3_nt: TGTGCCACCAGCTTGGGCGGGGCAAGCTATACGCAGTATTTT
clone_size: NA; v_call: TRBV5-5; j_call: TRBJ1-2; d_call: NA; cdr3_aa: CASSLEYLNRGSYGYTF; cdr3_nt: TGTGCCAGCAGCTTGGAGTATCTTAATAGGGGTTCCTATGGCTACACCTTC
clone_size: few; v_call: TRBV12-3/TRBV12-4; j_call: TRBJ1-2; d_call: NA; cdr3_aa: CASSGDTHYGYTF; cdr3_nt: TGTGCCAGCAGTGGAGACACCCACTATGGCTACACCTTC
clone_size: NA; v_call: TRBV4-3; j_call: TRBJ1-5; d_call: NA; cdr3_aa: CASSQDLWLEPQHF; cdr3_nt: TGCGCCAGCAGCCAAGATCTCTGGCTAGAGCCCCAGCATTTT
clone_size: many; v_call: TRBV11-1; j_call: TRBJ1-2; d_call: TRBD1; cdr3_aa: CASSISGQSSNYGYTF; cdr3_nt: TGTGCCAGCAGCATTTCGGGACAGAGTTCTAACTATGGCTACACCTTC
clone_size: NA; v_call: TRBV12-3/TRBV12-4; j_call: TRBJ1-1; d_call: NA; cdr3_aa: CASNYHVMNTEAFF; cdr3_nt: TGTGCCAGCAATTATCACGTAATGAACACTGAAGCTTTCTTT
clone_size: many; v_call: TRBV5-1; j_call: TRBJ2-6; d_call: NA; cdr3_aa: CASSLVRESGANVLTF; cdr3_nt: TGCGCCAGCAGCTTGGTCAGGGAGTCTGGGGCCAACGTCCTGACTTTC
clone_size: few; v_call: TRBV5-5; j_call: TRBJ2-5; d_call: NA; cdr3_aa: CASSWAIQGETQYF; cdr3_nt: TGTGCCAGCAGTTGGGCCATCCAGGGGGAGACCCAGTACTTC
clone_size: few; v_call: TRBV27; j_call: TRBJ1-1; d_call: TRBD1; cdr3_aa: CASWGRGQVTEAFF; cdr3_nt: TGTGCCAGCTGGGGGAGGGGACAGGTCACTGAAGCTTTCTTT
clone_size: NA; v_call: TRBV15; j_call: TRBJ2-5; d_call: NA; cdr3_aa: CATSRGPEYQETQYF; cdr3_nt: TGTGCCACCAGCAGAGGTCCAGAGTACCAAGAGACCCAGTACTTC